This TCR beta chain was documented in a study of T cells in Graves' hyperthyroidism and ophthalmopathy. Each ophthalmopathy patient scored at least 3 on the Clinical Activity Score and at least 4 on NOSPECS grade, with duration under 3 months. RNA transcripts provided the source from which TCR beta CDR3 regions were amplified. Initially, a first-round RT-PCR of the TCR CDR3 employed the HTBI primer set. TCRdb analysed the multiplex PCR reads with MiXCR anew, one entry per CDR3 protein. This repertoire shows about 260,000 distinct CDR3 sequences, 16% found once; its top ten account for around 28%. This clonotype was recorded at least ten times. The sequencing input was blood. The TCR originated in a young woman with Graves' ophthalmopathy.

The CDR3 DNA sequence: TGCGCCAGCCAGACTGACAGGGTCGGAGAAGCTTTCTTT. It translates to CASQTDRVGEAFF. The chain is built from TRBV5-1 and TRBJ1-1; 7 nucleotides match TRBD1. This CDR3 spans 13 amino acids. The ends lost 7 bases at V and 8 bases at J; junction bases unmatched: 11. The germline V gene encodes CDR1 SGHRS and CDR2 YFSETQ.